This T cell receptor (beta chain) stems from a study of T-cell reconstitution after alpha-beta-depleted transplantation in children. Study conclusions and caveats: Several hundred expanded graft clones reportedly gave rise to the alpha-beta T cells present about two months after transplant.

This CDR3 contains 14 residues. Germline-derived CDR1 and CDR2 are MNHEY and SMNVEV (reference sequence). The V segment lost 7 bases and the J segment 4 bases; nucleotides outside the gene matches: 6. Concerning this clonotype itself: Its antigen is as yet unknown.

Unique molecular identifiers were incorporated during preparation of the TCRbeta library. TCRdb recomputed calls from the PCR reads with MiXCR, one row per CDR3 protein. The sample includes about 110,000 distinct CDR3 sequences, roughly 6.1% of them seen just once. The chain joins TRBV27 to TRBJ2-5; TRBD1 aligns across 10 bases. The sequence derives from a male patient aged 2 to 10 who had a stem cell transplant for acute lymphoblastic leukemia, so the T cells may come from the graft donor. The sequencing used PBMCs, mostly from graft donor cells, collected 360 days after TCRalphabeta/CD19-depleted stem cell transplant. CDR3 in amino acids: CASTSGTGVETQYF. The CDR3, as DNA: TGTGCCAGCACAAGTGGGACAGGGGTAGAGACCCAGTACTTC.